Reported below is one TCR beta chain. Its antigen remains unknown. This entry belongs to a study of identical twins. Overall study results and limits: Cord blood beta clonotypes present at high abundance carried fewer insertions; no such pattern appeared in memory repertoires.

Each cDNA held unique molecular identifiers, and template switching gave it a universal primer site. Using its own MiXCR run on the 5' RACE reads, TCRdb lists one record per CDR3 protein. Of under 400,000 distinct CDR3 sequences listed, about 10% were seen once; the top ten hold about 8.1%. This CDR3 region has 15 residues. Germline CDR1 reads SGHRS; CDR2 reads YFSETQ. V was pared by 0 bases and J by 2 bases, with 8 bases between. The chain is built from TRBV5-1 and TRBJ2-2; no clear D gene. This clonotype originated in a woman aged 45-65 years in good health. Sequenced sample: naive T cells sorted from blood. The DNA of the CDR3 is TGCGCCAGCAGCTTGGACGACGAAAACACCGGGGAGCTGTTTTTT. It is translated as CASSLDDENTGELFF.